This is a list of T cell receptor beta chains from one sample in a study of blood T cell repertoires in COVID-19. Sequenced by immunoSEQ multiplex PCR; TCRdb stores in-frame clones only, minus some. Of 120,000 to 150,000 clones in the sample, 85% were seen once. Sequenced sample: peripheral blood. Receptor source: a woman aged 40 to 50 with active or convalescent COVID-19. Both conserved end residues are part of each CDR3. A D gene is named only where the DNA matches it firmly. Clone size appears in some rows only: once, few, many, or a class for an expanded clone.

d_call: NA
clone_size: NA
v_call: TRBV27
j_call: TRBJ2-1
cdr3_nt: TGTGCCAGCAGTTTATCCAGGGGGGTGGGGGATGAGCAGTTCTTC
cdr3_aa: CASSLSRGVGDEQFF

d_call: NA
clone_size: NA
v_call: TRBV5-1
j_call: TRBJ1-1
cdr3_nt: TGCGCCAGCGTCGAGGGCACTGAAGCTTTCTTT
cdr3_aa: CASVEGTEAFF

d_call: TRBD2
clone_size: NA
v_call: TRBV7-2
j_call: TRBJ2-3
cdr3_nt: TGTGCCAGCAGCATTGAAGCGGGGCTAGCATCAGATACGCAGTATTTT
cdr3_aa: CASSIEAGLASDTQYF

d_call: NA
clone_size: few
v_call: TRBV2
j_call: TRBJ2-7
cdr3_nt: TGTGCCAGCAGGAGAACCCAGGGCCGGTACGTGGAGCAGTACTTC
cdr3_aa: CASRRTQGRYVEQYF

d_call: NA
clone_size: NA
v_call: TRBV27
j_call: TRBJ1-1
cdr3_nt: TGTGCCAGCAGTTTCGAGCCTCCTAAGAGTGAAGCTTTCTTT
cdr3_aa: CASSFEPPKSEAFF

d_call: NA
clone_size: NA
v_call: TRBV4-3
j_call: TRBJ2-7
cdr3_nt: TGCGCCAGCAGCCAAGAAGTACCTCAGGAGCAGTACTTC
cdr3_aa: CASSQEVPQEQYF

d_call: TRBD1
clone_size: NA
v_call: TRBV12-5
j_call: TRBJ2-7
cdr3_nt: TGTGCTAGTGGTTTGGACAGGGGGGTTCCCTACGAGCAGTACTTC
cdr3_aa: CASGLDRGVPYEQYF

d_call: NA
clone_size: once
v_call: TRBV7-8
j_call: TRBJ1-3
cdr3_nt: TGTGCCAGCAGCTTGGGCGGGGGTTCTGGAAACACCATATATTTT
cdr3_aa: CASSLGGGSGNTIYF

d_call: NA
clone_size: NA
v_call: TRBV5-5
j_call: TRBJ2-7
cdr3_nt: TGTGCCAGCAGCTTGGATGTTGGCAGGGAATACGAGCAGTACTTC
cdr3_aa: CASSLDVGREYEQYF

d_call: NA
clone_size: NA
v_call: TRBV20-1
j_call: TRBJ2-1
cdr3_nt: TGCAGTGCTCAGAACAATGAGCAGTTCTTC
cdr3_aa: CSAQNNEQFF

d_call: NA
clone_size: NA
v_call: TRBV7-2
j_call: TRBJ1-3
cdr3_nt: TGTGCCAGCAGCTACAGGGACCGACGCTCTGGAAACACCATATATTTT
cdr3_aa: CASSYRDRRSGNTIYF

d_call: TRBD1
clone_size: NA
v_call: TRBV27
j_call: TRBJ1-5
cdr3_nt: TGTGCCAGCAGTTCAGTGGACAGGTTTCAGCCCCAGCATTTT
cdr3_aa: CASSSVDRFQPQHF

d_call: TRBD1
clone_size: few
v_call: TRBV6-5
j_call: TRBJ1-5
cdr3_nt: TGTGCCAGCAGCCCAGGGACAGTGCGCAATCAGCCCCAGCATTTT
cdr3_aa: CASSPGTVRNQPQHF

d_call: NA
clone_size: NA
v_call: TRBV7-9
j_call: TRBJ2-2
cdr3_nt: TGTGCCAGCAGCTTAGTCGGCGGAGCGACCGGGGAGCTGTTTTTT
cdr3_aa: CASSLVGGATGELFF

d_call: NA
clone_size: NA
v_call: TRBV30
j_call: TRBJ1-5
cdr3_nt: TGCGGGTTAAGACAGTCTAGCAATCAGCCCCAGCATTTT
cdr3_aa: CGLRQSSNQPQHF

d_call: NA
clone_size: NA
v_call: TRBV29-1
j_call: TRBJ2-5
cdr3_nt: TGCAGCGTGGGGACACCTCAAGAGACCCAGTACTTC
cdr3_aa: CSVGTPQETQYF

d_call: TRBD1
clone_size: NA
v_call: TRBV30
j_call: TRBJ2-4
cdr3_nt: TGTGCCTGGAGTGTAGGACAGGGAAGGCTCAAAAACATTCAGTACTTC
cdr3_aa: CAWSVGQGRLKNIQYF

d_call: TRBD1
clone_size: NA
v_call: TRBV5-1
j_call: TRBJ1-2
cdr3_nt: TGCGCCAGCAGCTCCGGGGACAGGGCGGGGGGCTACACCTTC
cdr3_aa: CASSSGDRAGGYTF

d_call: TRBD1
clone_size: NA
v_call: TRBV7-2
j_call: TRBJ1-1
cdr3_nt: TGTGCCAGCAGCTTACTACAGGGGGCTGAAGCTTTCTTT
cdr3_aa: CASSLLQGAEAFF

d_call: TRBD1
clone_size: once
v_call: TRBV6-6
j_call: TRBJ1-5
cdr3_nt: TGTGCCAGCAGTTCGACGGACAGGGGAGGGAATCAGCCCCAGCATTTT
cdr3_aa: CASSSTDRGGNQPQHF

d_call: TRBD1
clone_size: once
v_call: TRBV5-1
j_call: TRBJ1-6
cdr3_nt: TGCGCCAGCAGCTCCCTCAGACAGGGGAGTAATTCACCCCTCCACTTT
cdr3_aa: CASSSLRQGSNSPLHF

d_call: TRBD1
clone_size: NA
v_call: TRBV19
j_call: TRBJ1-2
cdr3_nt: TGTGCCAGTAGTACCCCAACAGGGGCATCCTATGGCTACACCTTC
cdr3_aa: CASSTPTGASYGYTF

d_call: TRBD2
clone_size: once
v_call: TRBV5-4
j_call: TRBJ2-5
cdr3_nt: TGTGCCAGCAGCTTGCCTAGCGGGTTGACGTTGGCGACCCAGTACTTC
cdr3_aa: CASSLPSGLTLATQYF

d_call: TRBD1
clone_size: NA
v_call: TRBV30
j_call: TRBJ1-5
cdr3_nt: TGTGCCTGGAAAGGACAGGGGTTAGACAATCAGCCCCAGCATTTT
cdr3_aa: CAWKGQGLDNQPQHF

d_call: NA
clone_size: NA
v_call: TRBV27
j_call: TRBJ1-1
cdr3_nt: TGTGCCACCGCATCGACAATCCTGATGGATGAAGCTTTCTTT
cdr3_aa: CATASTILMDEAFF

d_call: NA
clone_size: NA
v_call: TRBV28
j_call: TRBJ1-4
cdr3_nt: TGTGCCAGCAGCCCAGCCACCGTACCTAACGGGAGAAAACTGTTTTTT
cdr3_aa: CASSPATVPNGRKLFF

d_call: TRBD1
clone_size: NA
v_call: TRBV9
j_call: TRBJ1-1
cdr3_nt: TGTGCCAGCAGCTTCATCCTCTTGGGGGACAGGGTGGGCACTGAAGCTTTCTTT
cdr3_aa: CASSFILLGDRVGTEAFF

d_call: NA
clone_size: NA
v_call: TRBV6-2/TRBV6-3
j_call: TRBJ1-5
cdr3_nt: TGTGCCAGCAGTCGGGTCTCGGGGGGTCAGCCCCAGCATTTT
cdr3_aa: CASSRVSGGQPQHF

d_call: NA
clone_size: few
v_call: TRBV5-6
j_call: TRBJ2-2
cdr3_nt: TGTGCCAGCAGCCTTTACACCGGGGAGCTGTTTTTT
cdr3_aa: CASSLYTGELFF

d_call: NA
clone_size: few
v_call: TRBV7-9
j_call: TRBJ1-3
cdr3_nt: TGTGCCAGCAGCACCCACCAGGTTTCTGGAAACACCATATATTTT
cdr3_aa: CASSTHQVSGNTIYF

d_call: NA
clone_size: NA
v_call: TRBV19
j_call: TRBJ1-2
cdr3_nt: TGTGCCAGTAGTATCCTCGCTGGAGGGTACTATGGCTACACCTTC
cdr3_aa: CASSILAGGYYGYTF

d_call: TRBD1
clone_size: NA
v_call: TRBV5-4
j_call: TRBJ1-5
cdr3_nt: TGTGCCAGCAGCCTATACGGGACAGGGGGATTTGTACAGCCCCAGCATTTT
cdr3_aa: CASSLYGTGGFVQPQHF

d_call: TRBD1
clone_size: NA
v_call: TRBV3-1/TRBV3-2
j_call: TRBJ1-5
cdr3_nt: TGTGCCAGCAGCCAAGGTCAGGGCGGACAGGGATGCTTTGGCGATCAGCCCCAGCATTTT
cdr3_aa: CASSQGQGGQGCFGDQPQHF

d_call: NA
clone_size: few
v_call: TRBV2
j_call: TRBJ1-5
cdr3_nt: TGTGCCAGCTGCCCCACCTATAGCAATCAGCCCCAGCATTTT
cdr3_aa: CASCPTYSNQPQHF

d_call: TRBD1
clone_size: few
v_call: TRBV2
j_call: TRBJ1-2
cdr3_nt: TGTGCCAGCTTCTCGGGACAGGGAGGATATGGCTACACCTTC
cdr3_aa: CASFSGQGGYGYTF

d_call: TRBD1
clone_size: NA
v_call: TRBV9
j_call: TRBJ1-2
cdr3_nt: TGTGCCAGCAGCGGTTCGACAGGGCCTAACTATGGCTACACCTTC
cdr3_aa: CASSGSTGPNYGYTF

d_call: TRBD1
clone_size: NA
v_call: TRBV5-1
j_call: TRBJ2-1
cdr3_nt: TGCGCCAGCAGCTTGGGGATAAGGACAGGGCGCTATTATTTTTACAATGAGCAGTTCTTC
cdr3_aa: CASSLGIRTGRYYFYNEQFF

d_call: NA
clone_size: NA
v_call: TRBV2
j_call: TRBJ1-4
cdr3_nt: TGTGCCAGCACGGGGAAGGTGAACCGGGATGAAAAACTGTTTTTT
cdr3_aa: CASTGKVNRDEKLFF

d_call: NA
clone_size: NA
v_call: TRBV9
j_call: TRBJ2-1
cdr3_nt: TGTGCCAGCAGCAGGGACTGGGTCTTCTCTAATGAGCAGTTCTTC
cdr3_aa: CASSRDWVFSNEQFF

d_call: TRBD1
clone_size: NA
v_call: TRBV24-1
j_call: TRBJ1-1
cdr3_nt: TGTGCCACCAGATGGGGACAGGACACTGAAGCTTTCTTT
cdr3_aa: CATRWGQDTEAFF

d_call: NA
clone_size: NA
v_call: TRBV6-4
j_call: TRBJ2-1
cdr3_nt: TGTGCCAGCAGTGTTCAGGGATTCGCTGAGCAGTTCTTC
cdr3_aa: CASSVQGFAEQFF

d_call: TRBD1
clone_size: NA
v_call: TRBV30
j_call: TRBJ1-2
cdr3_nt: TGTGCCTGGAGCGGGGACAGGGGTAGCTACACCTTC
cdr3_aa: CAWSGDRGSYTF

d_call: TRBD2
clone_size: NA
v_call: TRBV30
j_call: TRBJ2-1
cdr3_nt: TGTGCCTACTCTAAAGCGGGATTGAAAGATGAGCAGTTCTTC
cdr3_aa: CAYSKAGLKDEQFF

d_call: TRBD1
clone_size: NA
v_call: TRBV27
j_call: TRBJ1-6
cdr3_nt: TGTGCCAGCAGTTTGGGACAGACTAATTCACCCCTCCACTTT
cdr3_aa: CASSLGQTNSPLHF

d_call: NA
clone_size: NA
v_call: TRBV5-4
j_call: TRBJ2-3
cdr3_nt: TGTGCCAGCAGGTCCATAGATACGCAGTATTTT
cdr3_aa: CASRSIDTQYF

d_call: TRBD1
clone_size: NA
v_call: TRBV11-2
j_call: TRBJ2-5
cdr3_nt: TGTGCCAGCAGCCCCACCGGGACAGGGCCCCAAGAGACCCAGTACTTC
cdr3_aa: CASSPTGTGPQETQYF

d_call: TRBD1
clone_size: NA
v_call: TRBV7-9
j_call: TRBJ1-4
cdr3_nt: TGTGCCAGCAGCAAAACCAGACAGGGAATCAATGAAAAACTGTTTTTT
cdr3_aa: CASSKTRQGINEKLFF

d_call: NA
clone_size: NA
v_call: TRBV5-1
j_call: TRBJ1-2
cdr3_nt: TGCGCCAGCAGCCCGGTAGCGGGGGACTATGGCTACACCTTC
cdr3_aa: CASSPVAGDYGYTF

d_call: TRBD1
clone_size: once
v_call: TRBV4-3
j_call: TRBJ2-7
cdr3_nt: TGCGCCAGCAGCCAAGAACACAACAGGGGGGCCTACGAGCAGTACTTC
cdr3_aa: CASSQEHNRGAYEQYF

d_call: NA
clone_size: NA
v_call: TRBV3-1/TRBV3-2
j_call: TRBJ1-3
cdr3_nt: TGTGCCAGCAGCCAAGGGCCCCCTGGGGCCGGAAACACCATATATTTT
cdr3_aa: CASSQGPPGAGNTIYF

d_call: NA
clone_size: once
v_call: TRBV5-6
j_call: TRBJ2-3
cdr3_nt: TGTGCCAGCAGCTTCGACAGGCGTCTCACAGATACGCAGTATTTT
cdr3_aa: CASSFDRRLTDTQYF

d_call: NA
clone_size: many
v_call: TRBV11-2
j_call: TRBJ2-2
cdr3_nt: TGTGCCAGCACCACCCGGGACTTAGGCGTCGGGGAGCTGTTTTTT
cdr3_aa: CASTTRDLGVGELFF

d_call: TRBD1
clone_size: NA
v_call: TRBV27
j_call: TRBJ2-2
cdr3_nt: TGTGCCAGCAGCTTAAACAGGGGTTGGACCGGGGAGCTGTTTTTT
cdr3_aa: CASSLNRGWTGELFF

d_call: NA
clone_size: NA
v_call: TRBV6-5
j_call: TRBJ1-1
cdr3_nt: TGTGCCAGCACAGGCAGGGGAATGAACACTGAAGCTTTCTTT
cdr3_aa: CASTGRGMNTEAFF

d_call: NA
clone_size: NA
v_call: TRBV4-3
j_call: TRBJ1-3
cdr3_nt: TGCGCCAGCAGCCATCGCCAGGGTCCTGGAAACACCATATATTTT
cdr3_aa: CASSHRQGPGNTIYF

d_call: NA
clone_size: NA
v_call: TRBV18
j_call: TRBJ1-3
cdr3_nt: TGTGCCAGCTCACCGACAGACTCGAGCTCTGGAAACACCATATATTTT
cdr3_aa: CASSPTDSSSGNTIYF

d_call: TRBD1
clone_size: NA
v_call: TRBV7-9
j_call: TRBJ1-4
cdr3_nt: TGTGCCAGCAGCTCCGGGACAGGGGGTGAAAAACTGTTTTTT
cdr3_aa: CASSSGTGGEKLFF

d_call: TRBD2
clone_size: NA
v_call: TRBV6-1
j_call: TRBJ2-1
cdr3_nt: TGTGCCAGCAGTGAAAGGACTAGTTCATCGAATGAGCAGTTCTTC
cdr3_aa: CASSERTSSSNEQFF